Following are 21 T cell receptor beta chains from one sample sequenced in a study of shared clonotypes between healthy human individuals. Profiled with immunoSEQ multiplex PCR; TCRdb holds only in-frame clones, not every one. The repertoire holds 450,000 to 500,000 clones, roughly 80% seen once, with about 12% in the top ten. Sequenced input: PBMCs. Receptors originate from a woman aged 40 to 50 in good health. Some clones in this sample may be carry-over from other donors' samples.

The CDR3 sequence is CASSPGTGDQPQHF. The DNA of the CDR3 is TGTGCCAGCAGCCCCGGGACAGGGGATCAGCCCCAGCATTTT. The chain uses TRBV6-1 and TRBJ1-5; 10 positions agree with TRBD1. This CDR3 region has 14 residues. CDR1 is MNHNS, CDR2 SASEGT, per germline. J gave up 5 bases and V 6 bases, and 4 bases lay outside the gene matches.

V gene TRBV6-1 combines with J gene TRBJ1-5; D gene ambiguous. V shed 3 bases and J shed 7 bases, with 10 bases lying between them. The CDR3 totals 13 residues. Germline lookup yields CDR1 MNHNS and CDR2 SASEGT. DNA for the CDR3: TGTGCCAGCAGTGAGGCCGGTGGACAGCCCCAGCATTTT. Amino acids: CASSEAGGQPQHF.

This clone was seen only a few times. The chain has TRBV10-2 and TRBJ2-7, with 11 bases identical to TRBD1. The CDR3 runs to 15 residues. Per germline, CDR1 WSHSY and CDR2 SAAADI. The junction had 3 bases not matched to a gene; V was cut back by 1 base and J by 4 bases. The CDR3 DNA reads TGCGCCAGCAGTGAGTGGGACAGGGGGAGGTACGAGCAGTACTTC. Translated: CASSEWDRGRYEQYF.

The chain has TRBV11-2 and TRBJ2-1; a weak D match, TRBD2 (6 bases). V was shortened by 7 bases and J by 7 bases, with 14 bases between the two germline ends. This CDR3 has 13 residues. Germline CDR1 reads SGHAT; CDR2 reads FQNNGV. The CDR3 reads CASTRMGGNEQFF. The CDR3, as DNA: TGTGCCAGCACCAGAATGGGGGGAAATGAGCAGTTCTTC. Full variable domain (missing parts from reference TRBV11-2 and TRBJ2-1): EAGVAQSPRYKIIEKRQSVAFWCNPISGHATLYWYQQILGQGPKLLIQFQNNGVVDDSQLPKDRFSAERLKGVDSTLKIQPAKLEDSAVYLCASTRMGGNEQFFGPGTRLTVL.

This clone was found a few times. The chain uses TRBV19 and TRBJ1-2; D unresolved. Deletions cut 0 bases from V and 0 bases from J, with 14 bases between. CDR1 LNHDA and CDR2 SQIVND come from the germline V gene (reference sequence). The CDR3 is made up of 17 amino acids. The CDR3 DNA reads as TGTGCCAGTAGTATAGAGTTCGGACGGCAAGCTAACTATGGCTACACCTTC. It specifies CASSIEFGRQANYGYTF.

V is TRBV30 and J is TRBJ2-7; D is unresolved. Trimming cost V 0 bases and J 3 bases, with 9 bases left between them. Germline V gene data show CDR1 as GTSNPN and CDR2 as SVGIG (reference sequence). This CDR3 has 13 amino acids. CDR3 in DNA: TGTGCCTGGAGTGTAAGGCAAGACTACGAGCAGTACTTC. As protein: CAWSVRQDYEQYF.

The chain joins TRBV6-6 to TRBJ2-5; D possibly corresponds to TRBD2 (5 bases). Near its end, the DNA agrees better with TRBJ2-7, so the J call may be wrong. The CDR3 loop spans 13 amino acids. In germline, CDR1 is MNHNY, CDR2 SVGAGI (reference sequence). Here the CDR3 reads CASSYPGTYEQYF. The CDR3 DNA reads TGTGCCAGCAGTTACCCGGGGACCTACGAGCAGTACTTC.

This sequence joins TRBV28 and TRBJ1-2; 10 nucleotides agree with TRBD1. Trimming at V came to 3 bases and at J to 8 bases, leaving 9 bases not matched to a gene. The CDR3 covers 15 residues. In germline, CDR1 is MDHEN, CDR2 SYDVKM. This CDR3 reads CASSFQGGTGEGYTF. CDR3 bases: TGTGCCAGCAGTTTCCAGGGGGGGACAGGGGAAGGCTACACCTTC.

V is TRBV19 and J is TRBJ2-3, with TRBD2 matching 10 bases. Trimming at V came to 5 bases and at J to 5 bases, leaving 10 bases not matched to a gene. The germline V gene encodes CDR1 LNHDA and CDR2 SQIVND (reference sequence). This CDR3 is 16 amino acids long. In DNA, the CDR3 is TGTGCCAGTAGTTATAGCGGGAGGCGTATACGAGATACGCAGTATTTT. Its translation: CASSYSGRRIRDTQYF.

This clone was found once. The chain recombines TRBV6-1 with TRBJ2-7, with unresolved D. Germline V lookup: CDR1 MNHNS, CDR2 SASEGT. The CDR3 contains 13 residues. Trimming cost V 8 bases and J 7 bases, with 18 bases left between them. CDR3 DNA: TGTGCCAGCGGTTCGGTTATACTACGGGAGCAGTACTTC. Translated, it gives CASGSVILREQYF.

The chain carries TRBV7-9 and TRBJ2-1; D uncertain. The V end was cut by 1 base, the J end by 4 bases, with 8 bases between. The CDR3 has 14 residues. Per the germline V gene, CDR1 is SEHNR and CDR2 is FQNEAQ (reference sequence). The CDR3: CASSLVPSYNEQFF. The CDR3 DNA reads TGTGCCAGCAGCTTAGTTCCGAGTTACAATGAGCAGTTCTTC. The full variable domain, its missing parts supplied by reference TRBV7-9 and TRBJ2-1, is DTGVSQNPRHKITKRGQNVTFRCDPISEHNRLYWYRQTLGQGPEFLTYFQNEAQLEKSRLLSDRFSAERPKGSFSTLEIQRTEQGDSAMYLCASSLVPSYNEQFFGPGTRLTVL.

The V call is TRBV6-4, the J call TRBJ2-7; D possibly corresponds to TRBD2 (5 bases). CDR3 length: 16 residues. Trimming shortened V by 0 bases and J by 7 bases, and 19 bases separated the two germline ends. Germline V CDR1 and CDR2: MRHNA, SNTAGT. CDR3 amino acids: CASSDSGVKGTSEQYF. CDR3 bases: TGTGCCAGCAGTGACTCGGGAGTCAAGGGTACGAGTGAGCAGTACTTC.

This chain uses TRBV15 with TRBJ2-3, with no clear D. Trimming removed 5 bases at V and 0 bases at J, with 12 bases between. Germline V gene data show CDR1 as LNHNV and CDR2 as YYDKDF (reference sequence). This CDR3 is built from 15 residues. The CDR3 loop is CATSRWGTSTDTQYF. In DNA form, the CDR3 reads TGTGCCACCAGCCGATGGGGAACTAGCACAGATACGCAGTATTTT.

A remark on this clone: The likely explanation is a read error, given a far larger clone one base away. The gene calls are TRBV7-2 and TRBJ1-4; a possible D gene is TRBD1 (6 bases). CDR3 length: 15 residues. The V gene's germline CDR1 is SGHTA and CDR2 FQGNSA. The CDR3 sequence: CASSLAGAGNEKLSF. For the CDR3, the DNA is TGTGCCAGCAGCTTAGCGGGGGCGGGGAACGAAAAACTGTCTTTT.

J is TRBJ2-1 and V is TRBV11-2; no reliable D call. Germline V gene lookup returns CDR1 SGHAT and CDR2 FQNNGV. The CDR3 totals 15 residues. Deletions cut 2 bases from V and 2 bases from J, with 10 bases between. The CDR3 DNA sequence: TGTGCCAGCAGCTTATCTACTAAGCCCTACAATGAGCAGTTCTTC. This encodes CASSLSTKPYNEQFF.

The V gene is TRBV28, the J gene TRBJ1-1, with 7 bases aligning to TRBD1. CDR3 length: 13 amino acids. The ends lost 10 bases at V and 6 bases at J; junction bases unmatched: 11. Germline V gene lookup returns CDR1 MDHEN and CDR2 SYDVKM. The CDR3 nucleotides are TGTGCCATCGCCCTAGGGGGCCCCGCTGAAGCTTTCTTT. As protein: CAIALGGPAEAFF.

This chain links TRBV7-8 with TRBJ2-5; D possibly corresponds to TRBD2 (5 bases). CDR3 length equals 13 residues. V was trimmed by 7 bases and J by 1 base, leaving 10 bases between them. Germline V gene sequence: CDR1 SGHVS, CDR2 FQNEAQ. CDR3: CASTRGFQETQYF. CDR3 nucleotides: TGTGCCAGCACAAGAGGGTTCCAAGAGACCCAGTACTTC.

About this clone: A far larger clone is off by one base, so a read error is likely. In the same sample, other DNA sequences code for this CDR3. V gene TRBV11-2 combines with J gene TRBJ2-1; possibly TRBD1 for D (5 bases). This CDR3 comprises 14 residues. The V and J ends lost 1 base and 6 bases respectively, with 10 bases between them. The germline V gene encodes CDR1 SGHAT and CDR2 FQNNGV. In nucleotides, the CDR3 is TGTGCCAGCAGCTTAGTGGCAGGGCTCAATGAGCAGTTCTTC. Its translation is CASSLVAGLNEQFF.

This clone has more than one count but fewer than ten. The V gene is TRBV27, the J gene TRBJ2-3, with TRBD2 identical over 8 bases. The germline V gene encodes CDR1 MNHEY and CDR2 SMNVEV (reference sequence). CDR3 length equals 15 residues. Losses at the gene ends were 6 bases for V and 2 bases for J; bases not matched to a gene: 7. CDR3 loop: CASSPGGELTDTQYF. The CDR3 nucleotides are TGTGCCAGCAGCCCCGGGGGGGAACTCACAGATACGCAGTATTTT.

The chain is built from TRBV6-1 and TRBJ1-1; 10 nucleotides line up with TRBD1. The CDR3 is 14 amino acids. Trimming at V came to 5 bases and at J to 3 bases, leaving 3 bases not matched to a gene. The germline V gene has CDR1 MNHNS and CDR2 SASEGT. CDR3 protein: CASSRTGGDTEAFF. CDR3 nucleotides: TGTGCCAGCAGTAGGACAGGGGGGGACACTGAAGCTTTCTTT.

Here the CDR3 DNA reads TGCGCCAGCAGCCAAGCCCCGGAGAGCAATCAGCCCCAGCATTTT. As protein: CASSQAPESNQPQHF. V and J are TRBV4-1 and TRBJ1-5; D not resolved. Between the trimmed V and J ends, which lost 1 base and 1 base, there was a span of 8 bases. The CDR3 runs to 15 residues. Looked up from germline, CDR1 is MGHRA and CDR2 is YSYEKL.